The sequence of this T cell receptor beta chain was determined in a study of regulatory T cells in long-lasting Graves disease (dated by TCRdb to about 2021). About the full investigation: Newly diagnosed Graves' disease patients had taken antithyroid drugs for less than 3 months. A total of roughly 35 samples were covered by TCR sequencing, comprising some 13 persistent and approximately 20 newly diagnosed Graves' disease patients. The study took place in China and was registered as a clinical trial. Patients with persistent Graves' disease were compared with patients with newly diagnosed Graves' disease using TCR sequencing and RNA sequencing of peripheral blood.

The library was produced with multiplex PCR. Sequenced using an Illumina HiSeq 4000. To build TCR beta libraries, CDR3 regions were amplified by Arm-PCR using iRepertoire HTBI primers. PCR products were gel purified before sequencing. The paper's data handling went like this. Across samples, 55 to 80 TRBV and approximately 15 TRBJ segments were identified and used for gene usage analysis of CDR3 amino acid clonotypes. COPE and FqMerger were used to merge the filtered high-quality paired reads into contigs. Contigs were aligned with BLAST to IMGT TRBV, TRBD and TRBJ reference genes, and CDR3 was defined per IMGT. Clonotypes above 0.1% frequency were classified as highly expanded clones. Shannon entropy served as the measure of repertoire diversity, while the Gini coefficient captured V-J evenness. A clonotype found in more than one individual was treated as public. TCRdb reran the public reads through fastp at Q25 and MiXCR, keeping productive beta chains. CDR3 protein duplicates are merged, each entry listing the most common genes and DNA. The V and J calls and clone size are TCRdb's, not the authors'. The sample has around 480,000 distinct CDR3 sequences on record, around 15% of them singletons. The top ten clonotypes cover 20% to 30% of the sample.

General study outcomes and caveats: As a limitation, the authors acknowledged that the small sample size may reduce accuracy. TRBV28, TRBJ1-2 and TRBJ2-5 were preferentially used in persistent disease, while TRBV20-1 and TRBJ2-1 were favored in newly diagnosed disease. Compared with newly diagnosed patients, patients with persistent Graves' disease had lower TCR Shannon entropy and fewer highly expanded clones, which suggests clonal expansion. Sequencing and analysis were limited to the TCR beta chain. Persistent patients shared more public clonotypes among themselves (fewer than 3,000) than newly diagnosed patients did (more than 950). Peripheral blood alone was examined, since thyroid tissue, which constituted the primary lesion, could not be accessed.

Looking up the germline V gene yields CDR1 SGDLS and CDR2 YYNGEE. V loses 0 bases of germline sequence and J loses 0 bases, and the interval between the two ends is 9 bases. The CDR3 spans 15 residues, from the cysteine through the phenylalanine. Only CDR3 DNA is held: 45 bases, read in frame from base 1. Concerning this clonotype: Its antigen is unknown. No base qualities exist here, and no much larger clone lies one base off it.

This specimen's time point label, interpreted: newly diagnosed GD, antithyroid drugs for less than 3 months. RNA was extracted from PBMCs in TRIzol for both TCR sequencing and RNA sequencing. The diagnosis of Graves' disease was made according to American Thyroid Association guidelines. Patients for the study were recruited at an endocrinology department in Xi'an, China. From each patient, 8 to 10 milliliters of peripheral blood was collected into an EDTA anticoagulant tube. Ficoll Paque Plus density gradient separation was used to isolate PBMCs, and no further T cell sorting was done. An Agilent 2100 Bioanalyzer and agarose gel were used to check RNA quality, while a NanoDrop 2000 measured RNA concentration. These sequences were also reported in another study, on T cells in Graves' hyperthyroidism and ophthalmopathy. The second paper further reports: Stable Graves' hyperthyroidism was defined as no progression to ophthalmopathy during 18 months of follow-up. Hyperthyroidism patients were newly diagnosed, had a disease duration of under 2 months, and were aged 18 to 65 years. The study excluded patients with uncontrolled infections, other autoimmune diseases, pregnancy or lactation. Diagnoses relied on clinical symptoms, serum thyroxine and TRAb, thyroid ultrasound and orbital computed tomography. The first round of RT-PCR for the TCR CDR3 was performed with the HTBI primer set and the Qiagen OneStep RT-PCR kit. Most expanded thyroid clonotypes (frequency above 0.001) were also detected in blood, a finding suggesting that blood repertoires may reflect thyroid immune responses. A 13 V-J signature model separated ophthalmopathy from stable hyperthyroidism, with 87.88% sensitivity and just under 84% specificity in cross-validation and 80%/75% in testing. In validation, progression to ophthalmopathy was predicted by the model with around 71% sensitivity and around 76% specificity, a median of around 5.9 months before onset. To identify TCR V-J signatures that set the groups apart, the researchers used a discovery cohort of approximately 98 patients, made up of 43 with Graves' ophthalmopathy and some 60 with stable Graves' hyperthyroidism. Whether ophthalmopathy could be predicted prospectively was tested in an independent validation cohort made up of about 18 hyperthyroidism patients plus 17 patients who later progressed to ophthalmopathy. The 100 or so discovery patients were divided at random into training and test sets in a 7:3 ratio. The study also compared thyroid tissue and blood T-cell repertoires from 5 to 7 Graves' hyperthyroidism patients. After blood sampling, hyperthyroidism patients were treated with methimazole at a starting dose of 30 mg daily, and ophthalmopathy patients were treated with high-dose intravenous methylprednisolone. Libraries were constructed in a second round of multiplex PCR, after which size selection and purification were performed. Sequencing of the libraries was done on an Illumina HiSeq2000 using paired-end 100 bp reads. SOAPnuke was used to process the raw data, with reads discarded if the reads contained adapters or uncalled bases, had a mean Phred below 15, or lacked an exact constant-primer or identifier match. COPE v1.2.5 was used to merge the high-quality paired reads, and each unique nucleotide sequence was defined as a clonotype. Clonotypes were aligned to IMGT TRBV, TRBD and TRBJ reference segments using MiTCR v1.1. The analysis included only V-J combinations with a frequency above 0.0001, which together covered more than 99% of the repertoires. The TCS score was defined as F50 (clonal expansion) divided by E x V (chaos), with BLOSUM62-based TCRdist calculated between CDR3 peptides within each V-J. Welch's t-statistics and random forest reduced 500 to 550 V-J features to roughly 13, which were used in a naive Bayes classifier (R e1071). Sample size was not statistically predetermined, and blinding of investigators to group allocation was not performed. TCR Vbeta CDR3 sequencing of 130 to 150 peripheral blood samples (under 45 ophthalmopathy, about 75 hyperthyroidism and some 17 progressor patients) is reported in the paper.

The V and J segments used are TRBV9 and TRBJ1-2; a tentative D call is TRBD1 (5 bases match). This TCR was recovered from a woman aged 40 to 65 with Graves disease. Donor details come from another sample of the same person, matched by shared clones. The sequenced sample was peripheral blood mononuclear cells (PBMCs), obtained at new diagnosis, from a patient treated with antithyroid drugs. The sequenced DNA is TGTGCCAGCAGCGTAGGAGGGGTTGCTAACTATGGCTACACCTTC. Its protein reads: CASSVGGVANYGYTF.